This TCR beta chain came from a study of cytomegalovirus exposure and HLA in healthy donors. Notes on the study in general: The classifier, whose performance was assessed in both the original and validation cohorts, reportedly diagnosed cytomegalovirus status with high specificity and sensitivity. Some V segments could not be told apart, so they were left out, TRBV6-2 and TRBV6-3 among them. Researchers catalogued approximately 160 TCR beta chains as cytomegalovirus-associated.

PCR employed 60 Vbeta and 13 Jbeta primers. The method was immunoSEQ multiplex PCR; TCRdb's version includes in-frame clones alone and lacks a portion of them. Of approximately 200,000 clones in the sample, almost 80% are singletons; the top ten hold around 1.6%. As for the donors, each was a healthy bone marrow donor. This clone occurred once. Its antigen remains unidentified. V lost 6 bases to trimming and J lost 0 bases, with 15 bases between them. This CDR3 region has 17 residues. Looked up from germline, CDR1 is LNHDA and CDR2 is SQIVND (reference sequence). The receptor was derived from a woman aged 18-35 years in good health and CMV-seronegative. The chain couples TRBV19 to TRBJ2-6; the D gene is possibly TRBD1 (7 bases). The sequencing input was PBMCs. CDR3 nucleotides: TGTGCCAGTAGCAGGGGGGACGGGGACTCTGGGGCCAACGTCCTGACTTTC. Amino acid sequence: CASSRGDGDSGANVLTF.